This T cell receptor beta chain was sequenced for a study of blood T cells in healthy people across ages. On this clonotype: Its cognate antigen is unknown.

The germline V and J ends were trimmed by 6 bases and 4 bases, with 16 bases remaining between them. Germline values: CDR1 SGHVS, CDR2 FQNEAQ. This CDR3 region has 14 residues. Study-wide points: Expanded clonotype shifts may have been confounded, as the donors had an unknown CMV status. Conclusively comparing naive with antigen-experienced cells was impossible with unsorted PBMCs. Fewer expanded clones and more diversity marked long-lived versus aged donors. Per million T cells, TCR beta diversity dropped roughly linearly as age increased.

It was with a sample-barcoded 5' primer and a J-beta primer mix that a second PCR of about 6 to 12 cycles was run. TCRdb reprocessed the 5' RACE reads with MiXCR, giving one entry per CDR3 protein. The table includes around 400,000 distinct CDR3 sequences, roughly half detected once. The sample comprised blood. This clonotype was sampled from a man in his sixties in good health. V usage is TRBV7-8 and J usage is TRBJ2-7; no clear D. In DNA form, the CDR3 reads TGTGCCAGCAGTCCCCTGGCCTCGGCATACGAGCAGTACTTC. Translated, it gives CASSPLASAYEQYF.